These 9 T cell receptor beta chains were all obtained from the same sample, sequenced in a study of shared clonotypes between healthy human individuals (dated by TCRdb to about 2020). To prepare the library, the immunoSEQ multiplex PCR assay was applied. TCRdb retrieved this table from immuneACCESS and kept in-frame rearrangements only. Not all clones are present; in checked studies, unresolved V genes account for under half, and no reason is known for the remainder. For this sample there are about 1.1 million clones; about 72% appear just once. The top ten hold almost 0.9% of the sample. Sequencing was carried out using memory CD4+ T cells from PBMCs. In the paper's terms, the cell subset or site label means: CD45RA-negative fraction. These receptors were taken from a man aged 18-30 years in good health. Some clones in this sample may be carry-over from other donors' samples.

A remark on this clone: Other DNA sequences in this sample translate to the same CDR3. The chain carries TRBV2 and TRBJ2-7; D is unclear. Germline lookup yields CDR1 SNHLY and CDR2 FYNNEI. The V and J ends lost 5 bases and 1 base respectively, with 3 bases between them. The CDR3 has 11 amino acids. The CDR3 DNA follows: TGTGCCAGCAGTCCTTCCTACGAGCAGTACTTC. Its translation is CASSPSYEQYF.

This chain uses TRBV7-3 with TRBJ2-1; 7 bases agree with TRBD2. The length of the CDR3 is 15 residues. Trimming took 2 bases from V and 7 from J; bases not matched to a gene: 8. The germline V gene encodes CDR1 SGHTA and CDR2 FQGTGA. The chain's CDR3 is CASSLAGAARNEQFF. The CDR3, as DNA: TGTGCCAGCAGCTTAGCGGGAGCCGCGAGGAATGAGCAGTTCTTC.

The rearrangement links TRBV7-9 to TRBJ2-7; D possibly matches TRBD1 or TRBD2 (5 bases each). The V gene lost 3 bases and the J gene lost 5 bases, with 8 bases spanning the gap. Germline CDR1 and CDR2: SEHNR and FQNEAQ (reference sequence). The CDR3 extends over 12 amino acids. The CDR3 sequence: CASSFRDHEQYF. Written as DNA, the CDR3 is TGTGCCAGCAGCTTCAGGGACCACGAGCAGTACTTC.

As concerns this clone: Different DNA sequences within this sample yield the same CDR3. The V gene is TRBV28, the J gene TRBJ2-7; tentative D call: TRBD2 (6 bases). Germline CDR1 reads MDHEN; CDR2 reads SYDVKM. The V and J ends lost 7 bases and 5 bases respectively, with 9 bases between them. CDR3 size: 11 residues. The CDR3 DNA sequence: TGTGCCAGCAAGCGGAGGGACGAGCAGTACTTC. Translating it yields CASKRRDEQYF.

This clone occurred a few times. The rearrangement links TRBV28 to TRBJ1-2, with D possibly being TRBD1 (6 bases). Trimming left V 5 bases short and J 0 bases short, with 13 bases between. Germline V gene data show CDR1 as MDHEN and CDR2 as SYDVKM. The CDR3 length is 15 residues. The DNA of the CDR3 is TGTGCCAGCAGTGTGCTGGACAGAGCTAACTATGGCTACACCTTC. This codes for CASSVLDRANYGYTF.

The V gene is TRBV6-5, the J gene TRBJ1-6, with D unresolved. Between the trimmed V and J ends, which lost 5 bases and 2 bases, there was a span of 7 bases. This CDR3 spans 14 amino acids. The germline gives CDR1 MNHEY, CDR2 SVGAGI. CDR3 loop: CASSAGPYNSPLHF. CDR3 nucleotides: TGTGCCAGCAGTGCCGGGCCCTATAATTCACCCCTCCACTTT.

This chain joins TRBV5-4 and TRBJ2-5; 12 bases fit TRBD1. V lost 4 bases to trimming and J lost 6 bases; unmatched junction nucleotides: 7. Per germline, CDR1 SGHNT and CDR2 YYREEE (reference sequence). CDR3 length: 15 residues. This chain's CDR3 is CASSEGQGALKTQYF. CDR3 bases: TGTGCCAGCAGCGAGGGACAGGGGGCGTTGAAGACCCAGTACTTC.

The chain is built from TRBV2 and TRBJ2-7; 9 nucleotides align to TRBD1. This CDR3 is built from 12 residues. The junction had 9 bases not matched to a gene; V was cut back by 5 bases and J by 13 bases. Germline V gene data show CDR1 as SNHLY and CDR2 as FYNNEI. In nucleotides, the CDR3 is TGTGCCAGCAGTTTCTCGGGACAGGGAAGATACTTC. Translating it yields CASSFSGQGRYF.

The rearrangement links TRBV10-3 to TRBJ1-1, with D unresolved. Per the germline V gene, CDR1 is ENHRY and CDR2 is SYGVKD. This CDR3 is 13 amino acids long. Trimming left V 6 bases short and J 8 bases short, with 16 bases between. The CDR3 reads CAIRRDGAGEAFF. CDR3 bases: TGTGCCATCAGGAGAGACGGAGCCGGGGAAGCTTTCTTT.